The 16 T cell receptor beta chains presented below share a single source sample, sequenced in a study of beta chain features in type 1 diabetes. Their cognate antigens are unknown. Isolated RNA was reverse transcribed in full, so expressed TCRB transcripts were sequenced. Sequenced by immunoSEQ multiplex PCR; TCRdb stores in-frame clones only, minus some. The sample has over 150,000 clones, about a tenth seen once. Study results and limitations: Type 1 diabetes patients showed a moderate but significant shortening of TCRB CDR3s in all four CD4+ subsets.

The sample comprised central memory CD4+ T cells from blood. The receptors originated from a young man with type 1 diabetes.

In its sample, this clone was seen a few times. The chain is built from TRBV19 and TRBJ2-6; weak D call: TRBD2 (7 bases). CDR1 and CDR2 (germline): LNHDA, SQIVND (reference sequence). This CDR3 has 16 residues. Trimming shortened V by 7 bases and J by 0 bases, and 13 bases separated the two germline ends. Written as DNA, the CDR3 is TGTGCCAGTAACGGGGGGCAGAACTCTGGGGCCAACGTCCTGACTTTC. It yields the protein CASNGGQNSGANVLTF.

This clone was picked up a small number of times. The chain has TRBV10-3 and TRBJ2-3; D ambiguous. The germline V gene encodes CDR1 ENHRY and CDR2 SYGVKD. This CDR3 is built from 13 residues. V was cut by 8 bases and J by 1 base, with 10 bases left in between. The CDR3 here is CAIAGSGTDTQYF. The CDR3 DNA sequence: TGTGCCATCGCCGGGTCGGGCACAGATACGCAGTATTTT.

In this sample, this clone turned up a few times. V usage is TRBV11-3 and J usage is TRBJ2-1; 7 nucleotides match TRBD2. V shed 4 bases, J shed 10 bases, and the junction held 13 bases outside the gene matches. This CDR3 contains 15 residues. CDR1 is SGHNT and CDR2 is YENEEA in the germline V gene. For the CDR3, the DNA is TGTGCCAGCAGCTCTGGGGCTGGGGCGGGAGACGAGCAGTTCTTC. Its translation is CASSSGAGAGDEQFF.

The chain is built from TRBV7-2 and TRBJ2-7; 10 nucleotides agree with TRBD2. Per germline, CDR1 SGHTA and CDR2 FQGNSA. The V gene end was trimmed by 0 bases and the J gene end by 5 bases; junction bases not matched to a gene: 10. The CDR3 has 17 residues. The CDR3 nucleotides are TGTGCCAGCAGCTTAGCCCTAGCGGGGGCCCAGTCCCACGAGCAGTACTTC. This translates into CASSLALAGAQSHEQYF.

The chain recombines TRBV2 with TRBJ2-5; 8 bases align to TRBD1. Germline V gene data show CDR1 as SNHLY and CDR2 as FYNNEI. The CDR3 spans 13 residues. Unmatched junction bases numbered 7, after V lost 8 bases and J lost 5 bases. The CDR3, as DNA: TGTGCCAGCGCAGGGGGCGCAGGGGAGACCCAGTACTTC. Translated, it gives CASAGGAGETQYF. The whole variable domain, remainder taken from reference TRBV2 and TRBJ2-5, is EPEVTQTPSHQVTQMGQEVILRCVPISNHLYFYWYRQILGQKVEFLVSFYNNEISEKSEIFDDQFSVERPDGSNFTLKIRSTKLEDSAMYFCASAGGAGETQYFGPGTRLLVL.

This clone showed up just a few times. The chain links TRBV6-5 to TRBJ2-1, with a possible D match to TRBD1 (6 bases). Trimming pared 6 bases from V and 6 bases from J, leaving 18 bases between. Germline assignment: CDR1 MNHEY and CDR2 SVGAGI. The CDR3 is made up of 15 amino acids. CDR3 in amino acids: CASSLQGLLPNEQFF. CDR3 coding DNA: TGTGCCAGCAGCCTTCAGGGGCTCCTCCCCAATGAGCAGTTCTTC.

The table lists this clone with a few counts. The chain is built from TRBV7-2 and TRBJ2-5, with a possible D match to TRBD2 (5 bases). The V end was cut by 3 bases, the J end by 13 bases, with 15 bases between. This CDR3 has 12 residues. Germline V CDR1 and CDR2: SGHTA, FQGNSA. The CDR3 DNA follows: TGTGCCAGCAGCTTGGGAGAGGCGGGTTCGTACTTC. As protein: CASSLGEAGSYF.

The chain links TRBV9 to TRBJ1-3; TRBD1 might be the D (5 bases). Trimming took off 6 bases at V and 1 base at J, with 8 bases between the two ends. CDR3 length: 13 amino acids. Germline CDR1 and CDR2: SGDLS and YYNGEE. The CDR3 bases are TGTGCCAGCAAGCAGGGTTCTGGAAACACCATATATTTT. Translated: CASKQGSGNTIYF. Full variable domain (rest looked up from reference TRBV9 and TRBJ1-3): DSGVTQTPKHLITATGQRVTLRCSPRSGDLSVYWYQQSLDQGLQFLIQYYNGEERAKGNILERFSAQQFPDLHSELNLSSLELGDSALYFCASKQGSGNTIYFGEGSWLTVV.

The gene calls are TRBV29-1 and TRBJ2-1; TRBD2 might be the D (7 bases). The CDR3 loop spans 13 amino acids. CDR1 is SQVTM, CDR2 ANQGSEA, per germline. Here the CDR3 reads CSAPLGGHNEQFF. DNA of the CDR3: TGCAGTGCTCCCTTGGGGGGGCACAATGAGCAGTTCTTC.

V gene TRBV30 combines with J gene TRBJ2-2; tentatively, D is TRBD1 (5 bases). V lost 2 bases and J lost 6, with 13 bases in between. The CDR3 runs 14 residues. Germline loops: CDR1 GTSNPN, CDR2 SVGIG (reference sequence). CDR3 DNA sequence: TGTGCCTGGAGTCGGACCCTCAGGGCCGGGGAGCTGTTTTTT. Translated, it gives CAWSRTLRAGELFF.

Only a few counts were recorded for this clone. This rearrangement joins TRBV15 to TRBJ2-3, with D possibly being TRBD2 (6 bases). CDR1 is LNHNV and CDR2 is YYDKDF in the germline V gene (reference sequence). This CDR3 has 14 residues. V shed 1 base and J shed 4 bases, with 9 bases lying between them. The CDR3 DNA sequence: TGTGCCACCAGCAGAGCCGGGAGCGCAGATACGCAGTATTTT. It yields the protein CATSRAGSADTQYF.

This chain joins TRBV5-1 and TRBJ2-3, with 7 bases aligning to TRBD1. Germline CDR1 reads SGHRS; CDR2 reads YFSETQ. This CDR3 is 16 amino acids long. The J segment lost 0 bases and the V segment lost 2 bases, leaving 6 bases of the junction unmatched. The CDR3 nucleotides are TGCGCCAGCAGCTTCGGACAGGCATCTAGCACAGATACGCAGTATTTT. It translates to CASSFGQASSTDTQYF.

In its sample, this clone was seen a few times. This chain links TRBV29-1 with TRBJ1-2; TRBD1 matches at 10 bases. V was pared by 5 bases and J by 6 bases, with 18 bases of the junction left unmatched. The CDR3 extends over 17 amino acids. CDR1 is SQVTM, CDR2 ANQGSEA, per germline. This CDR3 is CSVWTGGNWDGSNGYTF. In DNA form, the CDR3 reads TGCAGCGTTTGGACAGGGGGAAATTGGGATGGGAGCAATGGCTACACCTTC.

The chain carries TRBV5-1 and TRBJ2-2; tentatively, D is TRBD2 (5 bases). CDR3 length: 15 residues. Trimming took off 1 base at V and 4 bases at J, with 11 bases between the two ends. Germline-derived CDR1 and CDR2 are SGHRS and YFSETQ. DNA of the CDR3: TGCGCCAGCAGCTTGAGCGGCCCGGGCACCGGGGAGCTGTTTTTT. This codes for CASSLSGPGTGELFF. The whole variable domain, filled in from reference TRBV5-1 and TRBJ2-2, reads KAGVTQTPRYLIKTRGQQVTLSCSPISGHRSVSWYQQTPGQGLQFLFEYFSETQRNKGNFPGRFSGRQFSNSRSEMNVSTLELGDSALYLCASSLSGPGTGELFFGEGSRLTVL.

This clone was counted a few times. The chain has TRBV4-3 and TRBJ2-1; D is perhaps TRBD1 (5 bases). Germline V gene data show CDR1 as LGHNA and CDR2 as YSLEER. V was trimmed by 0 bases and J by 2 bases, leaving 11 bases between them. The CDR3 consists of 16 residues. The CDR3 sequence: CASSQDGAAPYNEQFF. DNA for the CDR3: TGCGCCAGCAGCCAAGATGGGGCAGCCCCCTACAATGAGCAGTTCTTC.

This chain connects TRBV28 to TRBJ1-5; D call uncertain. V gave up 3 bases and J gave up 2 bases, with 11 bases separating them. The CDR3 covers 15 residues. From germline, CDR1 is MDHEN and CDR2 SYDVKM. The CDR3 protein is CASSFGLRGNQPQHF. CDR3 nucleotides: TGTGCCAGCAGTTTCGGGTTGAGGGGCAATCAGCCCCAGCATTTT.